Below are 30 T cell receptor beta chains sequenced from a single sample in a study of OX40 agonist ivuxolimab in advanced cancers. Profiled with immunoSEQ multiplex PCR; TCRdb holds only in-frame clones, not every one. The sample lists roughly 71,000 clones; about 83% were seen once. Here the sequenced sample was CD4+ or CD8+ T cells sorted from blood, taken in a trial of the OX40 agonist ivuxolimab. These receptor sequences come from an adult with an advanced solid tumor such as melanoma, head and neck, liver or kidney cancer.

Notes on this clone: One junction end does not reproduce the germline sequence, and a read error may be involved. The rearrangement joins TRBV6-5 to TRBJ1-1; possibly TRBD1 for D (5 bases). The CDR3 runs 12 residues. CDR1 and CDR2 (germline): MNHEY, SVGAGI. In DNA, the CDR3 is TGCCTAACCTCACGGGGGGAGGGCGAAGCTTTCTTT. Translated: CLTSRGEGEAFF.

The chain combines TRBV30 with TRBJ2-7, with TRBD2 identical over 8 bases. This CDR3 region has 14 residues. After removal of 1 base from V and 0 bases from J, the junction contained 2 bases not matched to a gene. Germline V lookup: CDR1 GTSNPN, CDR2 SVGIG (reference sequence). CDR3 sequence: CAWSAAGGSYEQYF. DNA for the CDR3: TGTGCCTGGAGTGCGGCGGGGGGCTCCTACGAGCAGTACTTC.

This clone was seen only once. The chain recombines TRBV6-6 with TRBJ1-3; no clear D. The CDR3 is 13 residues long. With 8 bases removed from V and 0 bases from J, the gap between germline ends came to 8 bases. Germline V gene lookup returns CDR1 MNHNY and CDR2 SVGAGI (reference sequence). The CDR3 DNA reads TGTGCCAGCCTGAGGAGCTCTGGAAACACCATATATTTT. It yields the protein CASLRSSGNTIYF.

The V gene is TRBV11-3, the J gene TRBJ1-1; D remains unclear. Germline CDR1 is SGHNT and CDR2 is YENEEA. V was clipped by 1 base and J by 1 base, with 7 bases between them. The CDR3 is 14 amino acids. DNA for the CDR3: TGTGCCAGCAGCTTAGGGCGGGGGAACACTGAAGCTTTCTTT. Protein sequence: CASSLGRGNTEAFF.

This chain connects TRBV5-8 to TRBJ1-2, with D uncertain. Germline CDR1 is SGHTS and CDR2 is YDEGEE. The CDR3 sequence is 15 residues long. Trimming removed 5 bases at V and 2 bases at J, with 16 bases between. As DNA, the CDR3 is TGTGCCAGCAGACACGGAGGACTTTTAAACTATGGCTACACCTTC. This encodes CASRHGGLLNYGYTF.

The rearrangement joins TRBV28 to TRBJ2-7; no firm D call. This CDR3 has 13 residues. Germline values: CDR1 MDHEN, CDR2 SYDVKM. The V end was cut by 5 bases, the J end by 0 bases, with 8 bases between. CDR3 bases: TGTGCCAGCAGTCTCCCCCTCTCCTACGAGCAGTACTTC. Translated: CASSLPLSYEQYF.

This clone was found once. The rearrangement uses TRBV7-3 and TRBJ2-7; 8 bases map to TRBD2. Germline trimming cut 2 bases from V and 5 bases from J; bases unmatched to any gene: 2. CDR1 is SGHTA, CDR2 FQGTGA, per germline. CDR3 length: 13 amino acids. In DNA, the CDR3 is TGTGCCAGCAGCTTAGCGGGAGGTAACGAGCAGTACTTC. Protein sequence: CASSLAGGNEQYF. Full variable domain (outside the CDR3, taken from reference TRBV7-3 and TRBJ2-7): GAGVSQTPSNKVTEKGKYVELRCDPISGHTALYWYRQSLGQGPEFLIYFQGTGAADDSGLPNDRFFAVRPEGSVSTLKIQRTERGDSAVYLCASSLAGGNEQYFGPGTRLTVT.

The rearrangement joins TRBV30 to TRBJ1-6; weak D call: TRBD1 (6 bases). The CDR3 is 17 amino acids. Germline V gene sequence: CDR1 GTSNPN, CDR2 SVGIG (reference sequence). V lost 3 bases, J lost 12 bases, and 27 bases lay in between. CDR3 protein: CAWSDYLDSPPERPLHF. CDR3 DNA: TGTGCCTGGAGCGACTACTTGGACAGCCCGCCCGAGAGACCCCTCCACTTT.

V gene TRBV30 combines with J gene TRBJ2-5; 8 bases line up with TRBD1. The end of the DNA fits TRBJ2-7 better, so the J call may be wrong. The CDR3 runs 13 residues. The V gene's germline CDR1 is GTSNPN and CDR2 SVGIG (reference sequence). The CDR3 DNA reads as TGTGCCTGCCAGGGGGCAGTTACCTACGAGCAGTACTTC. Translated, it gives CACQGAVTYEQYF.

The CDR3 spells CASSYDRRGKLFF. The CDR3 region has the DNA TGTGCCAGCAGTTACGACCGGAGGGGAAAACTGTTTTTT. This rearrangement joins TRBV6-5 to TRBJ1-4; possible D gene TRBD1, 5 bases. The CDR3 spans 13 residues. V was clipped by 2 bases and J by 10 bases, with 11 bases between them. CDR1 MNHEY and CDR2 SVGAGI come from the germline V gene.

A single count supports this clone. The chain has TRBV7-2 and TRBJ1-2; D not certain. The CDR3 is 13 residues long. Trimming left V 5 bases short and J 4 bases short, with 11 bases between. The germline V gene has CDR1 SGHTA and CDR2 FQGNSA. CDR3 in amino acids: CASSRGRIYGYTF. In DNA form, the CDR3 reads TGTGCCAGCAGCCGAGGTCGGATCTATGGCTACACCTTC.

CDR3 coding DNA: TGTGCCAGCAGCTCCGGGATCTCCTACGAGCAGTACTTC. Its translation is CASSSGISYEQYF. The chain links TRBV7-8 to TRBJ2-7, with a tentative D call TRBD2 (5 bases). V was pared by 4 bases and J by 0 bases, with 7 bases between. The V gene's germline CDR1 is SGHVS and CDR2 FQNEAQ. The CDR3 runs 13 residues.

This chain connects TRBV21-1 to TRBJ2-2; the table gives TRBD2 as D, unverified against the DNA. TRBV21-1 is marked as a pseudogene. The CDR3 runs 13 residues. CDR3: CASSKDDFGELFF. In DNA, the CDR3 is TGTGCCAGCAGCAAAGACGACTTCGGGGAGCTGTTTTTT.

This sequence joins TRBV7-6 and TRBJ2-7; 9 bases agree with TRBD1. V shed 4 bases and J 2 bases; nucleotides not matched to a gene: 6. The germline V gene encodes CDR1 SGHVS and CDR2 FNYEAQ. The CDR3 sequence is 15 residues long. The CDR3 loop reads CASSSWTGEAYEQYF. The CDR3 nucleotides read TGTGCCAGCAGCTCATGGACAGGGGAAGCCTACGAGCAGTACTTC.

This chain connects TRBV19 to TRBJ1-5, with D uncertain. V was trimmed by 1 base and J by 3 bases, leaving 10 bases between them. In germline, CDR1 is LNHDA, CDR2 SQIVND (reference sequence). The CDR3 is 15 residues long. The CDR3 coding sequence is TGTGCCAGTAGTATAGTCGCCGCTGACAATCAGCCCCAGCATTTT. Its protein is CASSIVAADNQPQHF.

V usage is TRBV6-6 and J usage is TRBJ1-2, with 7 bases fitting TRBD1. The V gene's germline CDR1 is MNHNY and CDR2 SVGAGI (reference sequence). J lost 7 bases, V lost 8 bases, and 13 bases had no gene match. The CDR3 is 14 amino acids. The CDR3 here is CASRGDSLVRGYTF. The CDR3 DNA sequence: TGTGCCAGCCGGGGGGACAGTCTAGTACGTGGCTACACCTTC.

The rearrangement links TRBV7-8 to TRBJ1-5, with 8 bases aligning to TRBD1. The germline V gene has CDR1 SGHVS and CDR2 FQNEAQ. The CDR3 is made up of 17 amino acids. V lost 3 bases to trimming and J lost 2 bases; unmatched junction nucleotides: 9. The CDR3, as DNA: TGTGCCAGCAGCTTTGATCAGGGGGCTAGGGGCAATCAGCCCCAGCATTTT. It translates to CASSFDQGARGNQPQHF.

This rearrangement joins TRBV7-8 to TRBJ1-6; D remains ambiguous. Germline CDR1 and CDR2: SGHVS and FQNEAQ. This CDR3 has 14 residues. V lost 2 bases and J 7 bases, leaving 9 bases between the germline ends. The CDR3 DNA is TGTGCCAGCAGCTTAAGCAGCCGCAATTCACCCCTCCACTTT. It is translated as CASSLSSRNSPLHF.

The V and J genes are TRBV28 and TRBJ1-5, with 9 positions matching TRBD1. This CDR3 spans 15 amino acids. The germline gives CDR1 MDHEN, CDR2 SYDVKM. V was clipped by 5 bases and J by 6 bases; unmatched bases: 8. The CDR3 DNA reads as TGTGCCAGCAGTCAAAAGGGACAGGGTCGTCAGCCCCAGCATTTT. It translates to CASSQKGQGRQPQHF.

This CDR3 reads CASSRSETQYF. The CDR3 bases are TGTGCCAGCAGCCGATCGGAGACCCAGTACTTC. The genes are TRBV7-3 and TRBJ2-5; no definite D call. The ends were cut back, 5 bases at V and 5 bases at J, with 6 bases in the middle. Germline CDR1 reads SGHTA; CDR2 reads FQGTGA. This CDR3 contains 11 residues.

The CDR3 sequence: CASSTPGGWPYGYTF. The CDR3 DNA reads TGTGCCAGCAGCACTCCCGGAGGTTGGCCCTATGGCTACACCTTC. The chain is built from TRBV21-1 and TRBJ1-2. TRBV21-1 is marked as a pseudogene. The CDR3 is 15 amino acids.

The table lists this clone with a count of one. The chain combines TRBV19 with TRBJ2-7; possibly TRBD1 for D (5 bases). V was cut by 3 bases and J by 3 bases, with 9 bases left in between. Germline assignment: CDR1 LNHDA and CDR2 SQIVND (reference sequence). CDR3 length equals 13 residues. CDR3 DNA: TGTGCCAGTAGTATGGACACGATCTACGAGCAGTACTTC. It is translated as CASSMDTIYEQYF.

The rearrangement links TRBV30 to TRBJ1-2; TRBD1 might be the D (5 bases). This CDR3 is built from 13 residues. Germline CDR1 reads GTSNPN; CDR2 reads SVGIG (reference sequence). Deletions cut 5 bases from V and 7 bases from J, with 17 bases between. CDR3 in DNA: TGTGCCTGGGGGGCCGCCTTGGACTTTGGCTACACCTTC. Protein product: CAWGAALDFGYTF.

V usage is TRBV5-1 and J usage is TRBJ2-3; no reliable D call. This CDR3 region has 15 residues. Germline loops: CDR1 SGHRS, CDR2 YFSETQ. V was pared by 0 bases and J by 1 base, with 9 bases between. The CDR3 DNA follows: TGCGCCAGCAGCTTGGCTTTGGCAGGCACAGATACGCAGTATTTT. Translated, it gives CASSLALAGTDTQYF. Filled out from reference TRBV5-1 and TRBJ2-3, the complete variable domain reads KAGVTQTPRYLIKTRGQQVTLSCSPISGHRSVSWYQQTPGQGLQFLFEYFSETQRNKGNFPGRFSGRQFSNSRSEMNVSTLELGDSALYLCASSLALAGTDTQYFGPGTRLTVL.

The genes are TRBV27 and TRBJ2-3, with D perhaps matching TRBD1 (6 bases). The CDR3 totals 17 residues. V was clipped by 0 bases and J by 0 bases, with 13 bases between them. Germline loops: CDR1 MNHEY, CDR2 SMNVEV (reference sequence). The CDR3 nucleotides are TGTGCCAGCAGTTTATCTTGGCAGGGGCCAAGCACAGATACGCAGTATTTT. Amino acids: CASSLSWQGPSTDTQYF.

The V and J genes are TRBV18 and TRBJ1-1; 8 nucleotides match TRBD1. Trimming removed 3 bases from V and 5 bases from J; junction bases left unmatched: 8. The CDR3 length is 15 residues. Germline V CDR1 and CDR2: KGHSH, LQKENI. Written as DNA, the CDR3 is TGTGCCAGCTCACCCCTGACAGGGGAGGGGACTGAAGCTTTCTTT. It encodes CASSPLTGEGTEAFF.

V gene TRBV7-2 combines with J gene TRBJ1-5; possibly TRBD1 for D (5 bases). CDR1 and CDR2 from the germline V gene are SGHTA and FQGNSA. The CDR3 totals 14 residues. Trimming cost V 2 bases and J 7 bases, with 12 bases left between them. CDR3 residues: CASSLKGIEQPQHF. The CDR3 nucleotides are TGTGCCAGCAGCTTAAAGGGGATTGAACAGCCCCAGCATTTT.

CDR3 bases: TGTGCCAGTAGTCTTAATCCTTACTCCTACGAGCAGTACTTC. Its translation: CASSLNPYSYEQYF. The V and J genes are TRBV19 and TRBJ2-7; D remains unclear. The ends were cut back, 5 bases at V and 0 bases at J, with 11 bases in the middle. CDR3 length: 14 amino acids. Germline loops: CDR1 LNHDA, CDR2 SQIVND (reference sequence).

This chain joins TRBV6-1 and TRBJ1-1, with 7 bases lining up with TRBD1. Germline lookup yields CDR1 MNHNS and CDR2 SASEGT. J was trimmed by 4 bases and V by 7 bases; bases with no gene match: 9. The CDR3 is 14 amino acids. CDR3 sequence (DNA): TGTGCCAGCATTCAAACAGGGGAGGGCACTGAAGCTTTCTTT. Its protein product is CASIQTGEGTEAFF.

The chain joins TRBV6-5 to TRBJ1-6; a possible D gene is TRBD1 (6 bases). The CDR3 is 14 residues long. Germline-derived CDR1 and CDR2 are MNHEY and SVGAGI. V lost 2 bases and J lost 7, with 9 bases in between. CDR3 in DNA: TGTGCCAGCAGTTACAGACAGGCCAATTCACCCCTCCACTTT. The encoded protein is CASSYRQANSPLHF.